The rows below give T cell receptor beta chains drawn from one sample of a study of identifying expanded T cells in peripheral blood. Assay used: immunoSEQ multiplex PCR; TCRdb lists only in-frame clones, some missing. The table shows about 89,000 clones, with about 86% occurring only once. Sequencing was performed on blood. The receptors derive from a person between 18 and 75 years old in good health. Both conserved end residues are part of each CDR3. A D gene is named only where the DNA matches it firmly. The listing skips clone size in some rows; elsewhere it reads once, few, many or a size class.

j_gene: TRBJ2-7; v_gene: TRBV10-3; abundance: -; d_gene: -; CDR3aa: CAISESRVGNEQYF; CDR3nt: TGTGCCATCAGTGAGTCAAGGGTTGGTAACGAGCAGTACTTC
j_gene: TRBJ1-1; v_gene: TRBV9; abundance: -; d_gene: -; CDR3aa: CASSVAWDYTEAFF; CDR3nt: TGTGCCAGCAGCGTAGCTTGGGATTACACTGAAGCTTTCTTT
j_gene: TRBJ1-4; v_gene: TRBV29-1; abundance: few; d_gene: -; CDR3aa: CSVGLGTVTSTNEKLFF; CDR3nt: TGCAGCGTGGGGTTAGGGACGGTCACATCAACTAATGAAAAACTGTTTTTT
j_gene: TRBJ1-2; v_gene: TRBV11-1; abundance: -; d_gene: -; CDR3aa: CASSSDNYGYTF; CDR3nt: TGTGCCAGCAGCTCAGATAACTATGGCTACACCTTC
j_gene: TRBJ2-7; v_gene: TRBV7-2; abundance: -; d_gene: -; CDR3aa: CASSLDPKRRSYEQYF; CDR3nt: TGTGCCAGCAGCTTAGACCCCAAAAGGAGGTCCTACGAGCAGTACTTC
j_gene: TRBJ1-2; v_gene: TRBV29-1; abundance: few; d_gene: -; CDR3aa: CSVEGPSGSENYGYTF; CDR3nt: TGCAGCGTTGAAGGCCCGTCAGGGTCCGAGAACTATGGCTACACCTTC
j_gene: TRBJ1-5; v_gene: TRBV30; abundance: -; d_gene: -; CDR3aa: CAWSSWPNQPQHF; CDR3nt: TGTGCCTGGAGTAGTTGGCCCAATCAGCCCCAGCATTTT
j_gene: TRBJ2-1; v_gene: TRBV6-5; abundance: -; d_gene: -; CDR3aa: CASSYLGVPYNEQFF; CDR3nt: TGTGCCAGCAGTTACCTGGGCGTCCCCTACAATGAGCAGTTCTTC
j_gene: TRBJ2-3; v_gene: TRBV27; abundance: -; d_gene: -; CDR3aa: CASSLLGAHTDTQYF; CDR3nt: TGTGCCAGCAGTTTATTGGGGGCCCACACAGATACGCAGTATTTT
j_gene: TRBJ2-7; v_gene: TRBV27; abundance: -; d_gene: -; CDR3aa: CASSLNTGGVNEQYF; CDR3nt: TGTGCCAGCAGTTTAAATACAGGAGGGGTTAACGAGCAGTACTTC
j_gene: TRBJ1-5; v_gene: TRBV19; abundance: -; d_gene: -; CDR3aa: CASSIRGRRSIGQPQHF; CDR3nt: TGTGCCAGTAGTATACGCGGAAGGAGGAGTATAGGTCAGCCCCAGCATTTT
j_gene: TRBJ2-1; v_gene: TRBV7-9; abundance: -; d_gene: TRBD1; CDR3aa: CASSLLGQGGNNEQFF; CDR3nt: TGTGCCAGCAGCTTACTAGGACAGGGGGGGAACAATGAGCAGTTCTTC
j_gene: TRBJ1-3; v_gene: TRBV4-1; abundance: -; d_gene: -; CDR3aa: CASSRVGGNTIYF; CDR3nt: TGCGCCAGCAGCCGGGTCGGCGGAAACACCATATATTTT
j_gene: TRBJ1-2; v_gene: TRBV30; abundance: -; d_gene: -; CDR3aa: CAWSVAIGGYTF; CDR3nt: TGTGCCTGGAGTGTAGCCATTGGGGGCTACACCTTC
j_gene: TRBJ2-7; v_gene: TRBV20-1; abundance: -; d_gene: -; CDR3aa: CSASLAGEQYF; CDR3nt: TGCAGTGCTAGTTTAGCAGGCGAGCAGTACTTC
j_gene: TRBJ1-1; v_gene: TRBV2; abundance: few; d_gene: -; CDR3aa: CARVGRSNTEAFF; CDR3nt: TGTGCCAGGGTGGGACGGTCCAACACTGAAGCTTTCTTT
j_gene: TRBJ1-1; v_gene: TRBV2; abundance: -; d_gene: -; CDR3aa: CASMAPEAFF; CDR3nt: TGTGCCAGCATGGCGCCTGAAGCTTTCTTT
j_gene: TRBJ2-6; v_gene: TRBV6-5; abundance: -; d_gene: TRBD2; CDR3aa: CASGGGSSGANVLTF; CDR3nt: TGTGCCAGCGGGGGGGGAAGCTCTGGGGCCAACGTCCTGACTTTC
j_gene: TRBJ1-6; v_gene: TRBV6-6; abundance: -; d_gene: TRBD1; CDR3aa: CASSEGQGGSPLHF; CDR3nt: TGTGCCAGCAGCGAGGGACAGGGAGGTTCACCCCTCCACTTT
j_gene: TRBJ2-1; v_gene: TRBV7-9; abundance: -; d_gene: TRBD1; CDR3aa: CASSSDRGYNEQFF; CDR3nt: TGTGCCAGCAGCTCGGACAGGGGCTACAATGAGCAGTTCTTC
j_gene: TRBJ2-5; v_gene: TRBV11-2; abundance: once; d_gene: TRBD2; CDR3aa: CASSLRVWTSGVETQYF; CDR3nt: TGTGCCAGCAGCTTAAGGGTTTGGACTAGCGGGGTTGAGACCCAGTACTTC
j_gene: TRBJ2-3; v_gene: TRBV19; abundance: once; d_gene: -; CDR3aa: CASSITGGPWGTDTQYF; CDR3nt: TGTGCCAGTAGTATAACGGGTGGGCCGTGGGGCACAGATACGCAGTATTTT
j_gene: TRBJ2-5; v_gene: TRBV11-2; abundance: once; d_gene: -; CDR3aa: CASSLSSHQETQYF; CDR3nt: TGTGCCAGCAGCTTAAGCAGCCATCAAGAGACCCAGTACTTC
j_gene: TRBJ2-7; v_gene: TRBV27; abundance: -; d_gene: -; CDR3aa: CASSLTPGTSYEQYF; CDR3nt: TGTGCCAGCAGTCTAACCCCCGGAACCTCCTACGAGCAGTACTTC
j_gene: TRBJ2-1; v_gene: TRBV7-2; abundance: -; d_gene: TRBD1; CDR3aa: CASSLASRGQGYNEQFF; CDR3nt: TGTGCCAGCAGCTTAGCATCGAGGGGACAGGGGTACAATGAGCAGTTCTTC
j_gene: TRBJ1-1; v_gene: TRBV7-6; abundance: -; d_gene: -; CDR3aa: CASSLYGLNTEAFF; CDR3nt: TGTGCCAGCAGCTTATACGGGCTGAACACTGAAGCTTTCTTT
j_gene: TRBJ2-3; v_gene: TRBV7-9; abundance: few; d_gene: -; CDR3aa: CASSYSTDTQYF; CDR3nt: TGTGCCAGCAGCTATAGCACAGATACGCAGTATTTT
j_gene: TRBJ1-1; v_gene: TRBV11-3; abundance: -; d_gene: -; CDR3aa: CASSSQRNTEAFF; CDR3nt: TGTGCCAGCAGCTCCCAGAGAAACACTGAAGCTTTCTTT
j_gene: TRBJ2-5; v_gene: TRBV9; abundance: once; d_gene: -; CDR3aa: CASNYRAEETQYF; CDR3nt: TGTGCCAGCAACTACAGGGCCGAAGAGACCCAGTACTTC
j_gene: TRBJ2-5; v_gene: TRBV7-6; abundance: -; d_gene: TRBD1; CDR3aa: CASSPRTGVRETQYF; CDR3nt: TGTGCCAGCAGCCCCAGAACAGGGGTGCGAGAGACCCAGTACTTC
j_gene: TRBJ1-2; v_gene: TRBV6-1; abundance: -; d_gene: -; CDR3aa: CATQSSNRLPTF; CDR3nt: TGTGCCACCCAAAGTTCAAACAGATTGCCCACCTTC
j_gene: TRBJ2-5; v_gene: TRBV27; abundance: once; d_gene: -; CDR3aa: CASSLRSTPETQYF; CDR3nt: TGTGCCAGCAGCCTACGGAGTACGCCGGAGACCCAGTACTTC